A selection of T cell receptor beta chains follows, all from one sample in a study of cytomegalovirus exposure and HLA in healthy donors. The protocol was immunoSEQ multiplex PCR, while the TCRdb copy is restricted to in-frame clones and leaves out a portion. The sample has some 130,000 clones, around 73% seen once. The sample comprised PBMCs. These receptors were collected from a female donor in good health and CMV-seronegative. Each CDR3 is given with its conserved first and last residue. Each record gives: D gene, CDR3 length, J gene, clone size, V gene, CDR3 DNA, CDR3 protein. D genes are given only for firm matches. Size tells how often a clone was seen (once, few, many) or the class of an expanded clone, and some rows leave it out.

>.|17|TRBJ2-5|.|TRBV5-1
TGCGCCAGCAGCTTGGCCATAGCGGACCCTCGCCAAGAGACCCAGTACTTC
CASSLAIADPRQETQYF
>TRBD1|14|TRBJ2-3|.|TRBV27
TGTGCCAGCAGTTCGTACAGGGGTACAGATACGCAGTATTTT
CASSSYRGTDTQYF
>.|12|TRBJ2-2|.|TRBV27
TGTGCCAGCAGGGACTTGTCCGGGGAGCTGTTTTTT
CASRDLSGELFF
>.|12|TRBJ1-1|.|TRBV30
TGTGCCTGGAGTAACAGGGCCACTGAAGCTTTCTTT
CAWSNRATEAFF
>TRBD2|15|TRBJ2-7|few|TRBV19
TGTGCCAGTAGTCGGACTAGCGGGAACTCCTACGAGCAGTACTTC
CASSRTSGNSYEQYF
>.|16|TRBJ1-3|once|TRBV29-1
TGCAGCGCTAGACAGGCCGGGCATAACTCTGGAAACACCATATATTTT
CSARQAGHNSGNTIYF
>TRBD2|17|TRBJ2-5|.|TRBV7-8
TGTGCCAGCAGCTCCCGACTAGCGGGCGGTCCCCCAGAGACCCAGTACTTC
CASSSRLAGGPPETQYF
>TRBD2|16|TRBJ2-3|.|TRBV5-1
TGCGCCAGCAGGTTGGGGACTAGCGGGATAACAGATACGCAGTATTTT
CASRLGTSGITDTQYF
>TRBD2|17|TRBJ2-3|.|TRBV7-2
TGTGCCAGCAGCTCCACGTTTGCTAGCGGGAGTGCAGATACGCAGTATTTT
CASSSTFASGSADTQYF
>TRBD2|14|TRBJ2-1|.|TRBV15
TGTGCCACCAGCGGAGCGGGAGGGAGGAATGAGCAGTTCTTC
CATSGAGGRNEQFF
>.|15|TRBJ1-1|.|TRBV5-1
TGCGCCAGCAGCGAGGTTGGGGGGAGGAACACTGAAGCTTTCTTT
CASSEVGGRNTEAFF
>.|16|TRBJ2-5|.|TRBV30
TGTGCCTGGAGTGTACCTAGGGACTGGGGAAGGGAGACCCAGTACTTC
CAWSVPRDWGRETQYF
>.|14|TRBJ2-7|once|TRBV4-3
TGCGCCAGCAGCCAAGAGCAGGATTCCTACGAGCAGTACTTC
CASSQEQDSYEQYF
>.|14|TRBJ1-5|.|TRBV27
TGTGCCAGCAGGCAGGGGTTGGAGGATCAGCCCCAGCATTTT
CASRQGLEDQPQHF
>TRBD1|15|TRBJ2-7|.|TRBV5-4
TGTGCCAGCAGCAGTGTAAGGACAGGGACCTACGAGCAGTACTTC
CASSSVRTGTYEQYF